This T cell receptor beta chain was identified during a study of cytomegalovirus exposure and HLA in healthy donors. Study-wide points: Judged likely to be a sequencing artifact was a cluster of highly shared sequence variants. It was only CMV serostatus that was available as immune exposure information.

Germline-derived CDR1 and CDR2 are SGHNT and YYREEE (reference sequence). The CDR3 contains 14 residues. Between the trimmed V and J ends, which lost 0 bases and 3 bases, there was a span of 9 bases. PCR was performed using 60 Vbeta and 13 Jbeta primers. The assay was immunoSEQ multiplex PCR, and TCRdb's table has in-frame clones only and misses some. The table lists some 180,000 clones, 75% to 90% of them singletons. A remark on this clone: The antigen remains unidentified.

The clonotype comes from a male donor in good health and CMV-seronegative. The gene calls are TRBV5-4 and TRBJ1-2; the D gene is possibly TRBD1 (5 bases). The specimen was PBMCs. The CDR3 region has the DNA TGTGCCAGCAGCTTGGAGGGCAGGGACTATGGCTACACCTTC. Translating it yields CASSLEGRDYGYTF.